This T cell receptor beta chain was sequenced for a study of T-cell reconstitution after alpha-beta-depleted transplantation in children. This clonotype has a handful of counts. Its specificity is not known. General study findings and limits: Newly produced T cells mostly provided counts and TCRbeta diversity after one year, as hyperexpanded clones declined. Reported findings indicate that, about two months after transplant, alpha-beta T cells came from several hundred expanded clones, which were derived from non-depleted graft cells. Surviving thymic progenitors and recipient T cells were the source of high TCRbeta diversity at day 60 in some patients.

Preparation of the TCRbeta library involved a method that used unique molecular identifiers. TCRdb ran MiXCR on the PCR reads and lists one entry per CDR3 protein. In the table there are hundreds of thousands of distinct CDR3 sequences, 10% to 15% of which are singletons. Deletions cut 6 bases from V and 4 bases from J, with 12 bases between. This CDR3 is 13 amino acids long. Germline V gene sequence: CDR1 MNHNS, CDR2 SASEGT. The TCR comes from a male patient younger than 18 who had a stem cell transplant for acute myeloid leukemia, so the T cells may come from the graft donor. The source was PBMCs, mostly from graft donor cells, collected 360 days after TCRalphabeta/CD19-depleted stem cell transplant. The chain links TRBV6-1 to TRBJ1-2; no clear D gene. Here the CDR3 DNA reads TGTGCCAGCAGGGACCGAGGCTCCTATGGCTACACCTTC. As protein: CASRDRGSYGYTF.